A selection of T cell receptor beta chains follows, all from one sample in a study of OX40 agonist ivuxolimab in advanced cancers. The assay was immunoSEQ multiplex PCR, and TCRdb's table has in-frame clones only and misses some. Seen here are tens of thousands of clones, around 89% observed once, and the top ten hold approximately 0.51%. Sequencing was performed on CD4+ or CD8+ T cells sorted from blood, taken in a trial of the OX40 agonist ivuxolimab. The receptor set was obtained from an adult with an advanced solid tumor such as melanoma, head and neck, liver or kidney cancer. Both conserved end residues are trimmed from each CDR3. Rows give clone size only sometimes, using once, few, many, or a class for an expanded clone.

TRBV29-1	TRBJ2-7	NA	SVDGQGLAGEQY
TRBV19	TRBJ1-1	NA	ASSTPTGGTEAF
TRBV11-1	TRBJ1-1	NA	ASSLGQGTEAF
TRBV7-2	TRBJ2-5	NA	ASSLGWGRVETQY
TRBV15	TRBJ2-7	NA	ATSRVRGHSYEQY
TRBV5-6	TRBJ2-7	NA	ASSFPGYEQY
TRBV30	TRBJ2-3	NA	AWSVAGVTDTQY
TRBV12-2	TRBJ2-1	once	ASRLDAGVGNEQF
TRBV19	TRBJ1-3	NA	ASSWGTGVGNTIY
TRBV19	TRBJ2-4	NA	ASSTHVGAKNIQY
TRBV28	TRBJ2-5	NA	ASSLLGHQETQY
TRBV20-1	TRBJ2-7	NA	SQGTSGEQY
TRBV10-3	TRBJ1-4	NA	AISEYPGQGLTNEKLF
TRBV5-6	TRBJ2-3	few	ASSILAGALSTDTQY